The 24 T cell receptor beta chains below come from one sample, sequenced in a study of T cell changes during pregnancy in multiple sclerosis. The protocol was immunoSEQ multiplex PCR, while the TCRdb copy is restricted to in-frame clones and leaves out a portion. The data hold approximately 50,000 clones, with roughly 95% observed a single time. The sample in question was CD4+ T cells from peripheral blood mononuclear cells, obtained in the third trimester of pregnancy. The receptor source for this set is a female donor with multiple sclerosis, enrolled in a pregnancy study.

V and J are TRBV4-1 and TRBJ2-2; TRBD2 matches 7 bases. Germline loops: CDR1 MGHRA, CDR2 YSYEKL. Germline trimming cut 0 bases from V and 4 bases from J; bases unmatched to any gene: 8. This CDR3 has 17 amino acids. Here the CDR3 reads CASSQEGRGSGTGELFF. CDR3 bases: TGCGCCAGCAGCCAAGAAGGGCGCGGGAGTGGCACCGGGGAGCTGTTTTTT.

The V gene is TRBV27, the J gene TRBJ1-4; D is possibly TRBD1 (6 bases). Germline CDR1 is MNHEY and CDR2 is SMNVEV (reference sequence). V gave up 0 bases and J gave up 8 bases, with 13 bases separating them. The CDR3 is 15 amino acids. The CDR3 sequence is CASSLSGGRGEKLFF. As DNA, the CDR3 is TGTGCCAGCAGTTTATCTGGGGGCCGGGGAGAAAAACTGTTTTTT.

This clone turned up a few times. The rearrangement uses TRBV2 and TRBJ1-4, with D possibly being TRBD1 (5 bases). V gave up 4 bases and J gave up 0 bases, with 9 bases separating them. This CDR3 has 15 amino acids. Germline CDR1 SNHLY, CDR2 FYNNEI. The CDR3 region has the DNA TGTGCCAGCAGTGGGACACCCGCAACTAATGAAAAACTGTTTTTT. Amino acids: CASSGTPATNEKLFF.

This chain links TRBV7-2 with TRBJ2-5; 10 bases are shared with TRBD2. CDR3 length: 15 amino acids. Trimming at V came to 3 bases and at J to 1 base, leaving 2 bases not matched to a gene. The germline V gene encodes CDR1 SGHTA and CDR2 FQGNSA. In DNA, the CDR3 is TGTGCCAGCAGCTTCGGACTAGCGGTCCAAGAGACCCAGTACTTC. It is translated as CASSFGLAVQETQYF.

The chain recombines TRBV29-1 with TRBJ1-2, with 10 positions matching TRBD1. Per germline, CDR1 SQVTM and CDR2 ANQGSEA. The V and J ends lost 3 bases and 3 bases, in that order; junction bases with no gene match: 1. The CDR3 covers 13 residues. The DNA of the CDR3 is TGCAGCGTTGAGACAGGGGGCGACTATGGCTACACCTTC. It yields the protein CSVETGGDYGYTF. Drawing the rest from reference TRBV29-1 and TRBJ1-2, the complete variable domain is SAVISQKPSRDICQRGTSLTIQCQVDSQVTMMFWYRQQPGQSLTLIATANQGSEATYESGFVIDKFPISRPNLTFSTLTVSNMSPEDSSIYLCSVETGGDYGYTFGSGTRLTVV.

The chain has TRBV5-8 and TRBJ2-3; D might be TRBD2 (5 bases). CDR1 and CDR2 from the germline V gene are SGHTS and YDEGEE. V was trimmed by 3 bases and J by 5 bases, leaving 16 bases between them. The CDR3 has 15 residues. Here the CDR3 DNA reads TGTGCCAGCAGCTATGGCAGCGGCCGCAGAGATACGCAGTATTTT. Translated: CASSYGSGRRDTQYF.

V gene TRBV13 combines with J gene TRBJ2-7, with a weak D call TRBD2 (6 bases). The germline V and J ends were trimmed by 5 bases and 2 bases, with 13 bases remaining between them. This CDR3 contains 14 residues. CDR1 is PRHDT, CDR2 FYEKMQ, per germline (reference sequence). The CDR3 region has the DNA TGTGCCAGCAGCCCACTGGGGGGTCCCTACGAGCAGTACTTC. Its translation: CASSPLGGPYEQYF.

A single count supports this clone. The chain recombines TRBV19 with TRBJ2-3; weak D call: TRBD1 (6 bases). The CDR3 length is 15 residues. The ends were cut back, 1 base at V and 2 bases at J, with 10 bases in the middle. The germline gives CDR1 LNHDA, CDR2 SQIVND (reference sequence). The DNA of the CDR3 is TGTGCCAGTAGTATAGGGACAGCACTCACAGATACGCAGTATTTT. The encoded protein is CASSIGTALTDTQYF.

V usage is TRBV7-9 and J usage is TRBJ2-3; 10 bases map to TRBD1. The germline V gene has CDR1 SEHNR and CDR2 FQNEAQ (reference sequence). The CDR3 runs 16 residues. V dropped 5 bases and J dropped 0; count of bases not matched to a gene: 5. The CDR3 loop reads CASSPGTGASTDTQYF. In DNA form, the CDR3 reads TGTGCCAGCAGCCCCGGGACAGGGGCGAGCACAGATACGCAGTATTTT. The full variable domain, its missing parts supplied by reference TRBV7-9 and TRBJ2-3, is DTGVSQNPRHKITKRGQNVTFRCDPISEHNRLYWYRQTLGQGPEFLTYFQNEAQLEKSRLLSDRFSAERPKGSFSTLEIQRTEQGDSAMYLCASSPGTGASTDTQYFGPGTRLTVL.

The V call is TRBV30, the J call TRBJ2-2; 10 positions agree with TRBD2. Germline V CDR1 and CDR2: GTSNPN, SVGIG (reference sequence). This CDR3 has 17 amino acids. Trimming took 2 bases from V and 0 from J; bases not matched to a gene: 6. Here the CDR3 reads CAWSTLAGFANTGELFF. The CDR3 nucleotides read TGTGCCTGGAGTACACTAGCGGGATTCGCGAACACCGGGGAGCTGTTTTTT.

The rearrangement links TRBV11-3 to TRBJ2-3; 7 bases agree with TRBD2. The ends lost 4 bases at V and 1 base at J; junction bases unmatched: 2. CDR1 and CDR2 (germline): SGHNT, YENEEA. CDR3 length: 14 residues. CDR3 coding DNA: TGTGCCAGCAGCTCACTAGCGTGCACAGATACGCAGTATTTT. This codes for CASSSLACTDTQYF.

This chain joins TRBV6-1 and TRBJ1-2; D call uncertain. This CDR3 is built from 12 residues. Germline V lookup: CDR1 MNHNS, CDR2 SASEGT. V lost 3 bases and J lost 12, with 14 bases in between. DNA of the CDR3: TGTGCCAGCAGTGAGGGTACCGGAGGCGACACCTTC. Its protein is CASSEGTGGDTF.

The chain combines TRBV6-1 with TRBJ1-1; 7 bases line up with TRBD1. J lost 8 bases, V lost 4 bases, and 10 bases had no gene match. The germline CDR1 and CDR2 sequences are MNHNS and SASEGT. The CDR3 sequence is 14 residues long. CDR3 in DNA: TGTGCCAGCAGTGGACAGATACAGGGGTCGGAAGCTTTCTTT. This sequence encodes CASSGQIQGSEAFF.

This clone was picked up one time. The rearrangement links TRBV5-5 to TRBJ1-2; TRBD1 aligns across 9 bases. The germline gives CDR1 SGHKS, CDR2 YYEKEE (reference sequence). V dropped 0 bases and J dropped 12; count of bases not matched to a gene: 6. The CDR3 has 13 amino acids. DNA of the CDR3: TGTGCCAGCAGCTTGGCCAACAGGGGGCGCGACACCTTC. As protein: CASSLANRGRDTF. The full variable domain, rest sourced from reference TRBV5-5 and TRBJ1-2, is DAGVTQSPTHLIKTRGQQVTLRCSPISGHKSVSWYQQVLGQGPQFIFQYYEKEERGRGNFPDRFSARQFPNYSSELNVNALLLGDSALYLCASSLANRGRDTFGSGTRLTVV.

The gene calls are TRBV21-1 and TRBJ2-7; TRBD1 is taken as the D call from the table, unchecked against the DNA. TRBV21-1 is recorded as a pseudogene. The CDR3 has 13 amino acids. CDR3 DNA sequence: TGTGCCAGCAGCATACAGGGCCCCTACGAGCAGTACTTC. Protein: CASSIQGPYEQYF.

The chain has TRBV5-4 and TRBJ2-1, with D tentatively TRBD2 (5 bases). There are 15 residues in the CDR3. Trimming took 4 bases from V and 3 from J, leaving 14 bases between them. Germline loops: CDR1 SGHNT, CDR2 YYREEE (reference sequence). CDR3 coding DNA: TGTGCCAGCAGCATAGGACTTACCGGCTACAATGAGCAGTTCTTC. It is translated as CASSIGLTGYNEQFF.

This clone was observed a single time. The rearrangement uses TRBV5-4 and TRBJ2-1; 12 bases line up with TRBD1. The CDR3 loop spans 14 amino acids. CDR1 is SGHNT, CDR2 YYREEE, per germline (reference sequence). The junction had 9 bases not matched to a gene; V was cut back by 9 bases and J by 8 bases. The CDR3 DNA reads TGTGCCACCCGGGGACAGGGGGCGATCGATGAGCAGTTCTTC. It codes for CATRGQGAIDEQFF.

This chain connects TRBV7-9 to TRBJ2-3; TRBD1 aligns across 10 bases. This CDR3 region has 16 residues. Losses at the gene ends were 3 bases for V and 5 bases for J; bases not matched to a gene: 8. CDR1 and CDR2 (germline): SEHNR, FQNEAQ (reference sequence). The CDR3 DNA sequence: TGTGCCAGCAGCTTGGGTGACAGGGGGCAAGGAGATACGCAGTATTTT. It yields the protein CASSLGDRGQGDTQYF.

V is TRBV11-2 and J is TRBJ2-7; TRBD1 might be the D (6 bases). V shed 5 bases and J shed 1 base, with 12 bases lying between them. CDR3 length: 14 amino acids. Germline V gene sequence: CDR1 SGHAT, CDR2 FQNNGV. The CDR3, as DNA: TGTGCCAGCAGCGAGCAGGGGAGTTCCTACGAGCAGTACTTC. Amino acids: CASSEQGSSYEQYF.

The chain uses TRBV28 and TRBJ2-1; 10 bases line up with TRBD1. The V and J ends lost 10 bases and 7 bases, in that order; junction bases with no gene match: 10. Germline V gene sequence: CDR1 MDHEN, CDR2 SYDVKM. The CDR3 has 14 amino acids. CDR3: CATKTGGATNEQFF. The CDR3 DNA follows: TGTGCCACCAAGACAGGGGGCGCGACGAATGAGCAGTTCTTC.

CDR3 loop: CASSVDTDTGELFF. CDR3 bases: TGTGCCAGTAGTGTCGACACTGACACCGGGGAGCTGTTTTTT. This sequence joins TRBV19 and TRBJ2-2; D is undetermined. This CDR3 region has 14 residues. The V gene's germline CDR1 is LNHDA and CDR2 SQIVND (reference sequence). V lost 5 bases and J 3 bases, leaving 10 bases between the germline ends.

For this clone: The junction and the germline gene differ at one end; a read error may be behind it. The chain has TRBV7-7 and TRBJ2-5, with D perhaps TRBD1 (5 bases). The CDR3 runs to 16 residues. Germline V gene lookup returns CDR1 SSHAT and CDR2 FNYEAQ (reference sequence). The CDR3 nucleotides are TGTGCTAGCAGCCCGCACCGACCGGGCAGGGAAGAGACCCAGTACTTC. Its translation: CASSPHRPGREETQYF.

The chain combines TRBV28 with TRBJ2-7; the D gene is possibly TRBD1 (6 bases). The CDR3 spans 12 residues. The germline CDR1 and CDR2 sequences are MDHEN and SYDVKM. Trimming removed 6 bases at V and 5 bases at J, with 11 bases between. The CDR3 DNA is TGTGCCAGCAGGCCAGGGGTCCACGAGCAGTACTTC. Residues: CASRPGVHEQYF.

This chain joins TRBV11-2 and TRBJ2-1; 7 positions match TRBD1. The CDR3 extends over 13 amino acids. CDR1 and CDR2 (germline): SGHAT, FQNNGV. V was clipped by 2 bases and J by 10 bases; unmatched bases: 5. The CDR3 region is CASSLFTGDEQFF. CDR3 nucleotides: TGTGCCAGCAGCTTATTCACAGGGGACGAGCAGTTCTTC.